This TCR beta chain originates from a study of cytomegalovirus exposure and HLA in healthy donors. Study-wide findings and caveats: Usually a TCR sequence was rare, but some public TCRs were found in many donors. Earlier findings revealed that most TCR beta V segments proved productive either about 90% or about 30% of the time. Reports indicate that TCR beta sequences accurately predicted the HLA-A and HLA-B alleles of most subjects. There were some 150 TCR beta chains listed as cytomegalovirus-associated.

Of note for this clone: As yet, its antigen is unknown.

The junction had 6 bases not matched to a gene; V was cut back by 2 bases and J by 2 bases. Germline lookup yields CDR1 SGHNT and CDR2 YYREEE (reference sequence). The CDR3 runs 17 residues. PCR amplification relied on 60 Vbeta primers (plus 13 Jbeta primers). The method was immunoSEQ multiplex PCR; TCRdb's version includes in-frame clones alone and lacks a portion of them. Of 150,000 to 200,000 clones in the sample, 81% are singletons; the top ten hold approximately 2%. Sequenced material: PBMCs. The clonotype was recovered from a woman younger than 30 in good health and CMV-seronegative. J is TRBJ2-3 and V is TRBV5-4; 12 positions agree with TRBD2. This CDR3 is CASSLTSGGSITDTQYF. The DNA for the CDR3 is TGTGCCAGCAGCTTAACTAGCGGGGGGTCTATCACAGATACGCAGTATTTT.